The 7 T cell receptor beta chains below come from one sample, sequenced in a study of T cells after yellow fever vaccination. One entry per CDR3 protein results from TCRdb running MiXCR on the 5' RACE reads. The table shows 250,000 or so distinct CDR3 sequences, with about 3.7% occurring only once. Source: PBMCs, taken 15 days after the yellow fever booster vaccination. The receptors originated from a man younger than 30 who received the YFV17D yellow fever vaccine.

This clonotype showed up many times. The CDR3 here is CASSLTSGGVGEQYF. The CDR3 nucleotides read TGTGCCAGCAGTTTGACTAGCGGGGGGGTTGGTGAGCAGTACTTC. V usage is TRBV27 and J usage is TRBJ2-7, with 14 bases that match TRBD2. Looked up from germline, CDR1 is MNHEY and CDR2 is SMNVEV (reference sequence). Trimming took 3 bases from V and 7 from J; bases not matched to a gene: 5. The CDR3 covers 15 residues.

This clonotype was observed once. The conserved final phenylalanine or tryptophan is absent from the CDR3, which likely points to a read error. The rearrangement uses TRBV12-3 or TRBV12-4 and TRBJ2-5, with unresolved D. There are 12 residues in the CDR3. V lost 0 bases, J lost 2 bases, and 1 base lay in between. The CDR3 DNA follows: TGTGCCAGCAGTTTAGCGCAAGAGACCCAGTACTCC. Amino acid sequence: CASSLAQETQYS.

This clonotype was seen many times. The chain recombines TRBV5-1 with TRBJ2-7; D is uncertain. Trimming cost V 0 bases and J 7 bases, with 11 bases left between them. CDR1 SGHRS and CDR2 YFSETQ come from the germline V gene. The CDR3 loop spans 13 amino acids. CDR3 sequence (DNA): TGCGCCAGCAGCTTGGCCGGCAAGAGGGAGCAGTACGTC. The encoded protein is CASSLAGKREQYV.

This rearrangement joins TRBV19 to TRBJ2-1; 7 bases agree with TRBD1. CDR1 is LNHDA and CDR2 is SQIVND in the germline V gene (reference sequence). The J segment lost 0 bases and the V segment lost 7 bases, leaving 18 bases of the junction unmatched. The CDR3 has 19 amino acids. The CDR3 nucleotides read TGTGCCAGTACCCCAAGAGACAGGGCGTTTAAGAGCTCCTACAATGAGCAGTTCTTC. Translating it yields CASTPRDRAFKSSYNEQFF. Full variable domain (rest looked up from reference TRBV19 and TRBJ2-1): DGGITQSPKYLFRKEGQNVTLSCEQNLNHDAMYWYRQDPGQGLRLIYYSQIVNDFQKGDIAEGYSVSREKKESFPLTVTSAQKNPTAFYLCASTPRDRAFKSSYNEQFFGPGTRLTVL.

This clonotype was detected a few times. The V gene is TRBV20-1, the J gene TRBJ2-2, with 9 bases matching TRBD1. V shed 0 bases, J shed 4 bases, and the junction held 9 bases outside the gene matches. The CDR3 loop spans 17 amino acids. Looked up from germline, CDR1 is DFQATT and CDR2 is SNEGSKA (reference sequence). In nucleotides, the CDR3 is TGCAGTGCTAGAGATACAGGGGGCCTGAGCATCACCGGGGAGCTGTTTTTT. Protein sequence: CSARDTGGLSITGELFF.

This clonotype came up a few times. This sequence joins TRBV5-4 and TRBJ2-7, with 9 nucleotides matching TRBD1. The CDR3 length is 14 residues. V lost 3 bases to trimming and J lost 3 bases; unmatched junction nucleotides: 4. Looked up from germline, CDR1 is SGHNT and CDR2 is YYREEE (reference sequence). DNA for the CDR3: TGTGCCAGCAGCTGGGGGACAGGGAGCTACGAGCAGTACTTC. This sequence encodes CASSWGTGSYEQYF. Drawing the rest from reference TRBV5-4 and TRBJ2-7, the complete variable domain is ETGVTQSPTHLIKTRGQQVTLRCSSQSGHNTVSWYQQALGQGPQFIFQYYREEENGRGNFPPRFSGLQFPNYSSELNVNALELDDSALYLCASSWGTGSYEQYFGPGTRLTVT.

V and J are TRBV19 and TRBJ1-1; no clear D gene. Germline V lookup: CDR1 LNHDA, CDR2 SQIVND (reference sequence). The length of the CDR3 is 15 residues. V was pared by 8 bases and J by 0 bases, with 16 bases between. The CDR3 nucleotides read TGTGCCAGTGGAACCCGGCCAGGCATGAACACTGAAGCTTTCTTT. Protein: CASGTRPGMNTEAFF.